The rows below give T cell receptor beta chains drawn from one sample of a study of blood T cell repertoires in COVID-19. Generated by immunoSEQ multiplex PCR, the TCRdb table keeps only in-frame clones and is missing some. The sample lists approximately 110,000 clones; more than 75% were seen once. Sequenced: peripheral blood. The receptors derive from a human donor in a cohort sampled during active COVID-19. The CDR3 runs from the conserved cysteine through the conserved F or W. D genes are given only for firm matches. Only part of the rows carry a size: once, few, many, or a class if the clone is expanded.

d_gene	abundance	j_gene	v_gene	CDR3aa	CDR3nt
NA	NA	TRBJ1-1	TRBV28	CASSSSRGEAFF	TGTGCCAGCAGTTCTTCCCGGGGTGAAGCTTTCTTT
NA	NA	TRBJ1-1	TRBV15	CATSRDSRGLTEAFF	TGTGCCACCAGCAGAGATTCACGGGGGTTGACTGAAGCTTTCTTT
TRBD1	NA	TRBJ1-2	TRBV9	CASGLGQMDGYTF	TGTGCCAGCGGGCTGGGACAGATGGATGGCTACACCTTC
TRBD1	NA	TRBJ1-2	TRBV5-1	CASSTGQADPGGYTF	TGCGCCAGCAGCACCGGACAGGCGGACCCCGGTGGCTACACCTTC
NA	NA	TRBJ1-4	TRBV3-1/TRBV3-2	CASSQDQYGYSEKLFF	TGTGCCAGCAGCCAAGACCAGTACGGGTATTCGGAAAAACTGTTTTTT
NA	NA	TRBJ1-4	TRBV5-1	CASSLAGGNEKLFF	TGCGCCAGCAGCTTGGCGGGGGGTAATGAAAAACTGTTTTTT
NA	once	TRBJ2-5	TRBV2	CASSPGGGIPETQYF	TGTGCCAGCAGTCCGGGGGGCGGGATACCGGAGACCCAGTACTTC
NA	once	TRBJ1-4	TRBV20-1	CSARIREKLFF	TGCAGTGCTAGGATCAGGGAAAAACTGTTTTTT
NA	NA	TRBJ2-1	TRBV21-1	CASSPRSSGSTTAYNEQFF	TGTGCCAGCAGCCCGCGTTCGTCCGGAAGTACTACCGCCTACAATGAGCAGTTCTTC
TRBD1	NA	TRBJ1-3	TRBV5-1	CASSWSVLGGYSGNTIYF	TGCGCCAGCAGCTGGTCGGTTCTAGGGGGCTACTCTGGAAACACCATATATTTT
NA	once	TRBJ1-6	TRBV5-1	CASSLDHRSSYNSPLHF	TGCGCCAGCAGCCTAGACCACAGGAGCTCCTATAATTCACCCCTCCACTTT
TRBD2	NA	TRBJ2-3	TRBV10-3	CAISPGLAPSDTDTQYF	TGTGCCATCAGTCCGGGACTAGCCCCCTCTGACACAGATACGCAGTATTTT
NA	NA	TRBJ2-1	TRBV6-5	CASADSLGDEQFF	TGTGCCAGCGCGGACAGCTTAGGAGATGAGCAGTTCTTC
NA	few	TRBJ2-2	TRBV27	CASTPRYTGELFF	TGTGCCAGCACCCCGCGCTACACCGGGGAGCTGTTTTTT
TRBD1	NA	TRBJ1-2	TRBV2	CASLRDRAMGYTF	TGTGCCAGCCTCCGGGACAGGGCGATGGGCTACACCTTC
NA	NA	TRBJ1-6	TRBV5-1	CASSPQGMDSPLHF	TGCGCCAGCAGCCCACAGGGTATGGATTCACCCCTCCACTTT
NA	NA	TRBJ2-2	TRBV7-2	CASSRGQNTGELFF	TGTGCCAGCAGCAGGGGCCAGAACACCGGGGAGCTGTTTTTT